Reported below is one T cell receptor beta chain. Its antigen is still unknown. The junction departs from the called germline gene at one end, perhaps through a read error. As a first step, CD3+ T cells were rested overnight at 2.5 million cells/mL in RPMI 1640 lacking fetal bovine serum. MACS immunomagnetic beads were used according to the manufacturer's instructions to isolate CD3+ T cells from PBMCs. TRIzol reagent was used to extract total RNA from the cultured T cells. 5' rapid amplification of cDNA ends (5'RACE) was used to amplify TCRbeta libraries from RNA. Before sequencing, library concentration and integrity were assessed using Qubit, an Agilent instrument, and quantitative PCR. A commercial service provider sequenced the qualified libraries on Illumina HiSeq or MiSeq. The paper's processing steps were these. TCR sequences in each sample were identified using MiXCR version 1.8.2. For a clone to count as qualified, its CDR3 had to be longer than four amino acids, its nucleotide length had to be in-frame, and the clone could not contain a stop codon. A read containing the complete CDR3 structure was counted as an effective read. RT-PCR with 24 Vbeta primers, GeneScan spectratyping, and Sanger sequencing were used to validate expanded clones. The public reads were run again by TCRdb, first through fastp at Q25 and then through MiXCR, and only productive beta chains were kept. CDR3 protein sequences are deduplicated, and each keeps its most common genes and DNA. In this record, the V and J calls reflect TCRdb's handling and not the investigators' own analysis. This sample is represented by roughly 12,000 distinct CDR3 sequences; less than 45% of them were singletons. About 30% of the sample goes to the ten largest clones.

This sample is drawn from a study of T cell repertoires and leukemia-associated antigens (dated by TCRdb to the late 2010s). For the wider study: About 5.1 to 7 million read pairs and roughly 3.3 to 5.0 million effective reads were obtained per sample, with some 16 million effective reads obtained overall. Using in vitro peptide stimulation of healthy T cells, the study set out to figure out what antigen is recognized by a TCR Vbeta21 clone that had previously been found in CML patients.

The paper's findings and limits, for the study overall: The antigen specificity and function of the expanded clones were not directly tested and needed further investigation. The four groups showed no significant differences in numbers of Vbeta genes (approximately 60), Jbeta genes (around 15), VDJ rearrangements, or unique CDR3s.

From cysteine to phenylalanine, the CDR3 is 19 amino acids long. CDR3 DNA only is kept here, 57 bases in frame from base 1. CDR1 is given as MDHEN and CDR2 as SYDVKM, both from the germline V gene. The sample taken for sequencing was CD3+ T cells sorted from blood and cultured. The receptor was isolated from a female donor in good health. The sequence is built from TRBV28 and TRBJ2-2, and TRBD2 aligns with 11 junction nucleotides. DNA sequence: TGTGCCAGTAGTTTATCTTCAACGGGACTAGCGGCGAGTACCGGGGAGCTGTTTTTT. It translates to CASSLSSTGLAASTGELFF.